Listed below are T cell receptor beta chains from one sample, sequenced in a study of T cell clusters in autoimmune cytopenias. TCRdb reprocessed the multiplex PCR reads, with one entry per CDR3 protein and no DNA. This listing includes some 7,600 distinct CDR3 sequences. Sequenced sample: peripheral blood. The receptors here all came from a human donor with an autoimmune cytopenia or autoimmune hepatitis (not recorded which). CDR3s include the opening cysteine and the closing phenylalanine or tryptophan. The listing skips clone size in some rows; elsewhere it reads once, few, many or a size class.

V gene	J gene	clone size	CDR3 protein
TRBV30	TRBJ1-1	medium-sized	CAWSVRFEAFF
TRBV11-2	TRBJ2-5	.	CASSPDLIQETQYF
TRBV28	TRBJ2-7	.	CASSEQAGPRYEQYF
TRBV18	TRBJ2-5	medium-sized	CASSPPRGGGSETQYF
TRBV5-6	TRBJ1-6	.	CASSAGVGRPDSPLHF
TRBV4-1	TRBJ2-5	.	CASSQNSGRGETQYF
TRBV12-3/TRBV12-4	TRBJ2-7	.	CASSSWERGFYEQYF
TRBV6-1	TRBJ1-6	medium-sized	CASSGTWDNSPLHF
TRBV19	TRBJ2-3	medium-sized	CASSLDSYTDTQYF
TRBV13	TRBJ2-1	medium-sized	CASSLDSGSYNEQFF
TRBV12-3/TRBV12-4	TRBJ1-2	medium-sized	CASTTNSNYGYTF
TRBV11-2	TRBJ1-1	.	CASSPTNTEAFF
TRBV6-5	TRBJ1-6	.	CASSYSLNSPLHF
TRBV15	TRBJ1-1	.	CATSRGYGVKNTEAFF
TRBV12-3/TRBV12-4	TRBJ2-7	.	CASSLRTGGSSYEQYF
TRBV6-1	TRBJ1-5	medium-sized	CASSEVLLGRRPQHF
TRBV6-4	TRBJ2-1	.	CATSDASGVSYNEQFF
TRBV6-5	TRBJ2-3	medium-sized	CASSTGADTQYF
TRBV10-3	TRBJ1-3	medium-sized	CAISESRQSDTIYF
TRBV5-1	TRBJ2-6	.	CASSLPAGANVLTF